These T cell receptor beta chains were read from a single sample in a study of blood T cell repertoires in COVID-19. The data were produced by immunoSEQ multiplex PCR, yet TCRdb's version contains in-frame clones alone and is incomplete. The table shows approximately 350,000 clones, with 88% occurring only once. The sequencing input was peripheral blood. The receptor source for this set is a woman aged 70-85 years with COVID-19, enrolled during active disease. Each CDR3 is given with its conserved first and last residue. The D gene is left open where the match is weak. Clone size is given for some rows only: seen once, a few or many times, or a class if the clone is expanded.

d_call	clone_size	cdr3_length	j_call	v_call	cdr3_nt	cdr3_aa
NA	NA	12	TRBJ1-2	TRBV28	TGTGCCAGCAGTCCTCCGGGTCCCAAGTCCACCTTC	CASSPPGPKSTF
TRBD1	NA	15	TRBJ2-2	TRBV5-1	TGCGCCAGCAGCTCGGGACAGGGAGACACCGGGGAGCTGTTTTTT	CASSSGQGDTGELFF
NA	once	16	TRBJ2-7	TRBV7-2	TGTGCCAGCAGCTTAAGAGAGTCAGGGGGGAGCTACGAGCAGTACTTC	CASSLRESGGSYEQYF
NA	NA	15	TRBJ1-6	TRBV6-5	TGTGCCAGCTCTCCGACTGGGGGGAGCAAATCACCCCTCCACTTT	CASSPTGGSKSPLHF
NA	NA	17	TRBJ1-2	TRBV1	TGCACCAGCAGCAGCCCCAAAGGACAGGCGTCGAACTATGGCTACACCTTC	CTSSSPKGQASNYGYTF
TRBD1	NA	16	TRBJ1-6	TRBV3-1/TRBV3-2	TGTGCCAGCAGCCAGCCGCTGACAGGGCAGGGTTCACCCCTCCACTTT	CASSQPLTGQGSPLHF
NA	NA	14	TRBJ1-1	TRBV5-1	TGCGCCAGCAGCCCCCTCGAGGGGAACACTGAAGCTTTCTTT	CASSPLEGNTEAFF
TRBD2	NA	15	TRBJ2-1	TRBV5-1	TGCGCCAGCAGCTTGGTTAGCGGGTCCTACAATGAGCAGTTCTTC	CASSLVSGSYNEQFF
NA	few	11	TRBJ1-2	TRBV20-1	TGCAGTGCTACCGCGATCCATGGCTACACCTTC	CSATAIHGYTF
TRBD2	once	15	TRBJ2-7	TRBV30	TGTGCCTCCTCCGGGACTAGCGGGTTTACCTACGAGCAGTACTTC	CASSGTSGFTYEQYF
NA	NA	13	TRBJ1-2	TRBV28	TGTGCCAGCAGTTCGTCGGCTAGGGGTGGCTACACCTTC	CASSSSARGGYTF
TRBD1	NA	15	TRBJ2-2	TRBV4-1	TGCGCCAGCAGTAAAGGGACAGGGAGCGGCGGGGAGCTGTTTTTT	CASSKGTGSGGELFF
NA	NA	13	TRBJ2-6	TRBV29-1	TGCAGCGTTCTCCTTTCCCTAGCCAACGTCCTGACTTTC	CSVLLSLANVLTF
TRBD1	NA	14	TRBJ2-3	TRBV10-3	TGTGCCATCAGTTCACAGGGGTTGACAGATACGCAGTATTTT	CAISSQGLTDTQYF
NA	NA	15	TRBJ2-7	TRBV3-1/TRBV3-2	TGTGCCAGCAGCCAAGATCGTTTAGCCTCCTACGAGCAGTACTTC	CASSQDRLASYEQYF
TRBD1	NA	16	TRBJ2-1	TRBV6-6	TGTGCCAGCAGTTACCTAGGGACAGGGGTCGATAATGAGCAGTTCTTC	CASSYLGTGVDNEQFF
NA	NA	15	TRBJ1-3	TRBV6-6	TGTGCCAGCGCGTTTCGAGGCGACAGCGGAAACACCATATATTTT	CASAFRGDSGNTIYF
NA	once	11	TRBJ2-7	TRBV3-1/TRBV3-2	TGTGCCAGCAGCCAAGCCGGTGAGCAGTACTTC	CASSQAGEQYF
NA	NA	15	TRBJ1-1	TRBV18	TGTGCCAGCTCACCGGGTGCAGGCCGCGACACTGAAGCTTTCTTT	CASSPGAGRDTEAFF
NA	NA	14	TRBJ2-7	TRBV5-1	TGCGCCAGCAGCATCAATGGATATACTAACGAGCAGTACTTC	CASSINGYTNEQYF
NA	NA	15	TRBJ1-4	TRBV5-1	TGCGCCAGCAGCTTGGTAGGGGCGTCGGGTGAAAAACTGTTTTTT	CASSLVGASGEKLFF
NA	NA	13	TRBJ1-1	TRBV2	TGTGCCAGCAGCAGGTTTTTGTACACTGAAGCTTTCTTT	CASSRFLYTEAFF
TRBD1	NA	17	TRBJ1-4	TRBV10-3	TGTGCCATCAGTGCGTCTCTAGGGGGGACAGGGAAAGAAAAACTGTTTTTT	CAISASLGGTGKEKLFF
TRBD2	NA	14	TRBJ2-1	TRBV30	TGTGCCTGGAGACGGGGGGGCTCCTACAATGAGCAGTTCTTC	CAWRRGGSYNEQFF
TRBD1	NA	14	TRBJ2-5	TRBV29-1	TGCAGCGTTGAACCTAACAGGGGTCTAGAGACCCAGTACTTC	CSVEPNRGLETQYF
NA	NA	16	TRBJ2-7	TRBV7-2	TGTGCCAGCAGCCCGCAAGGGGGGGCTAGCCTCTACGAGCAGTACTTC	CASSPQGGASLYEQYF
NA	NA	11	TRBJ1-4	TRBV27	TGTGCCAGCAGTTTAGGCGAAAAACTGTTTTTT	CASSLGEKLFF
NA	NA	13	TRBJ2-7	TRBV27	TGTGCCAGCAGTCACGGACAGCCCTACGAGCAGTACTTC	CASSHGQPYEQYF
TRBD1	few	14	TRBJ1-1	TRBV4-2	TGTGCCAGCAATATGGACAGGATGAACACTGAAGCTTTCTTT	CASNMDRMNTEAFF
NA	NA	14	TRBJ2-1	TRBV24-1	TGTGCCACCAGTGATTTTTCCGGCTACAATGAGCAGTTCTTC	CATSDFSGYNEQFF